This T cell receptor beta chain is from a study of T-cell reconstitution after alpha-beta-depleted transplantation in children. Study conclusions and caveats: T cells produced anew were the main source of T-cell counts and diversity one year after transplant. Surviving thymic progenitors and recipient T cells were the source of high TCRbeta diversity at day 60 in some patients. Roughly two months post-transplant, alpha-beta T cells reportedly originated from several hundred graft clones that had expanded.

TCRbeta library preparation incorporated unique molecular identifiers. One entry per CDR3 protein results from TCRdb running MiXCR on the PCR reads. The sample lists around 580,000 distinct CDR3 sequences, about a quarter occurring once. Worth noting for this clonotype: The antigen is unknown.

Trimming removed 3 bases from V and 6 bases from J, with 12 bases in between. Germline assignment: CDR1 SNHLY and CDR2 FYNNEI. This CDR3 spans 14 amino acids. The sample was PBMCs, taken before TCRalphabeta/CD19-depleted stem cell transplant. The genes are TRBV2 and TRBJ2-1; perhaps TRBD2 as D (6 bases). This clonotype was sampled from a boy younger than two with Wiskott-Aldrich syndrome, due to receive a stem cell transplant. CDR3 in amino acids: CASSDGGGSNEQFF. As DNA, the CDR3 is TGTGCCAGCAGTGACGGGGGAGGAAGCAATGAGCAGTTCTTC. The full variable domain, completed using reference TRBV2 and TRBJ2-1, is EPEVTQTPSHQVTQMGQEVILRCVPISNHLYFYWYRQILGQKVEFLVSFYNNEISEKSEIFDDQFSVERPDGSNFTLKIRSTKLEDSAMYFCASSDGGGSNEQFFGPGTRLTVL.